This TCR beta chain emerged from a study of blood T cell repertoires in COVID-19 (TCRdb year 2020). About the full investigation: Collaborator samples came from the United States, Italy and Spain and covered acute and convalescent phases of COVID-19. The material from the prospective study consisted of cDNA or gDNA derived from T cells, B-cell-depleted T cells, or PBMCs. Deeply sampled blood TCRbeta repertoires from subjects exposed to, actively infected with, or recovered from COVID-19 were included in the dataset. The repertoires were released in a freely available public database intended as a resource for research on the immune response to SARS-CoV-2. The samples were drawn from the first 160 participants of the ongoing ImmuneRACE study and from 950 to 1,500 subjects provided by 6 global collaborators. Sample metadata almost always included a de-identified subject ID, COVID-19 status, age in years and sex. Where available, HLA class I and class II types were obtained from metadata supplied by the sample provider rather than from assay-based typing. Points the paper makes about the study in general: Clinical and demographic metadata were provided uncurated, with the amount varying by source and participant.

CDR1 and CDR2, looked up from the germline V gene, are MDHEN and SYDVKM. The CDR3 runs 15 amino acids, cysteine and phenylalanine included. Only the CDR3 DNA is retained, 45 bases long and in frame from the first base. Trimming accounts for 4 bases at V and 6 bases at J, while the number of junction bases matched to no gene is 6. As for this clone: Its antigen specificity is not known. Base qualities are missing; no much larger clone stands one base away.

In the prospective study, participants were roughly 18 to 95 years old, resided in 24 geographic areas of the United States, and were enrolled through a virtual design. In the prospective study, cohorts were assigned on the basis of participant-reported clinical history obtained from a screening survey and a study questionnaire. Exposed participants had been in contact, within 2 weeks of entering the study, with a person who had a PCR-confirmed or clinician-diagnosed case of COVID-19. In the prospective study, whole blood, serum and a nasopharyngeal or oropharyngeal swab were collected from each participant by mobile phlebotomists. Over a roughly 2-month period, participants in the prospective study had the option of providing additional blood draws and questionnaires. Before DNA extraction, prospective study blood samples were shipped either frozen or at room temperature. TCRbeta CDR3 regions were amplified from genomic DNA using the immunoSEQ Assay, a bias-controlled multiplex PCR. The paper's data handling went like this. The number of nucleated cells in each sample was estimated from the amplification of reference gene primers within the assay. Sequence reads were collapsed and filtered to measure the absolute abundance of every unique TCRbeta CDR3 rearrangement. For each sample, productive Simpson clonality was calculated by taking the square root of Simpson's diversity index across productive rearrangements. As stored in TCRdb, this immuneACCESS dataset retains in-frame rearrangements with V and J assigned. A fraction of the clones does not appear; measured against another copy, unresolved V genes explain less than half of the discrepancy, and the remainder lacks a known reason. V and J calls and clone size follow that table, whereas D and trimming were derived from the DNA. This sample gives about 320,000 clones in total; around 85% of them show up just once. Jointly, the top ten make up around 1.8% of the sample.

The chain links TRBV28 with TRBJ2-2, with TRBD1 matching 9 junction bases. This receptor was obtained from a woman aged 30 to 39 who had been exposed to COVID-19. Specimen: PBMCs or T cells enriched from blood (not recorded which). The CDR3 in this case is CASSSPGQGAGELFF. The nucleotide sequence reads as follows: TGTGCCAGCAGTTCTCCGGGACAGGGTGCCGGGGAGCTGTTTTTT.